The present TCR beta chain was sequenced within a study of identifying expanded T cells in peripheral blood. Clones were sequenced by immunoSEQ multiplex PCR, and TCRdb holds only the in-frame ones, with some missing. Of about 100,000 clones in the sample, about 91% were seen once. CDR3 length equals 16 residues. CDR1 is SQVTM and CDR2 is ANQGSEA in the germline V gene. Trimming pared 6 bases from V and 5 bases from J, leaving 25 bases between. Collection occurred without any documented infections or immune events in donors. The chain carries TRBV29-1 and TRBJ1-2; D is perhaps TRBD1 (6 bases). The receptor was derived from a person aged 18-70 years in good health. Sequenced input: blood. The CDR3 bases are TGCAGCGTAGAGGGAAGGACAGCCACCTCGGGATATGGCTACACCTTC. Protein: CSVEGRTATSGYGYTF.